The T cell receptor beta chain under discussion was sequenced for a study of identical twins. Trimming cost V 0 bases and J 1 base, with 9 bases left between them. The CDR3 contains 15 residues. Germline V CDR1 and CDR2: MGHRA, YSYEKL. Unique molecular identifiers were present on the cDNA, and a universal primer site came from template switching. TCRdb recomputed calls from the 5' RACE reads with MiXCR, one row per CDR3 protein. This sample has 260,000 or so distinct CDR3 sequences, with around 7.6% found just once. This clonotype has ten or more counts. This sample was also put to use in a study of yellow fever vaccine responses in identical twins.

The receptor was derived from a woman aged 18 to 35 in good health. The chain is built from TRBV4-1 and TRBJ2-5, with TRBD2 as a possible D gene (5 bases). Material: CD8+ T cells sorted from blood. This CDR3 is CASSQDRRPQETQYF. The CDR3 bases are TGCGCCAGCAGCCAAGATAGGAGGCCCCAAGAGACCCAGTACTTC.